These 14 T cell receptor beta chains share one sample of origin, sequenced in a study of T-cell reconstitution after alpha-beta-depleted transplantation in children. Unique molecular identifiers were incorporated during preparation of the TCRbeta library. TCRdb called the PCR reads again in MiXCR, with one record for every CDR3 protein. This sample carries hundreds of thousands of distinct CDR3 sequences, roughly 12% of them seen once, and the ten largest clones take roughly a quarter. The specimen comprised peripheral blood, sampled 180 days after TCRalphabeta/CD19-depleted stem cell transplant. The receptors derive from a male patient between 2 and 15 years old who had a stem cell transplant for chronic granulomatous disease, so the T cells may come from the graft donor.

The sample holds many counts of this clonotype. V gene TRBV5-1 combines with J gene TRBJ2-3, with a possible D match to TRBD1 (8 bases). CDR1 and CDR2 from the germline V gene are SGHRS and YFSETQ. The V gene lost 4 bases and the J gene lost 9 bases, with 18 bases spanning the gap. The length of the CDR3 is 14 residues. The CDR3 spells CASSPGQAGLTQYF. Written as DNA, the CDR3 is TGCGCCAGCAGCCCGGGACAGGCGGGACTAACGCAGTATTTT. The full variable domain, with the rest looked up from reference TRBV5-1 and TRBJ2-3, is KAGVTQTPRYLIKTRGQQVTLSCSPISGHRSVSWYQQTPGQGLQFLFEYFSETQRNKGNFPGRFSGRQFSNSRSEMNVSTLELGDSALYLCASSPGQAGLTQYFGPGTRLTVL.

The chain has TRBV19 and TRBJ1-1; D is possibly TRBD1 (5 bases). Per germline, CDR1 LNHDA and CDR2 SQIVND (reference sequence). This CDR3 is 16 amino acids long. V lost 3 bases and J lost 1, with 15 bases in between. The CDR3 loop is CASSMPPTAWNTEAFF. The CDR3 DNA reads as TGTGCCAGTAGTATGCCCCCGACAGCCTGGAACACTGAAGCTTTCTTT.

As to this clonotype: This may come from a read error, since a much larger clone is one base off. In nucleotides, the CDR3 is TGTGCCAGCAGCTTACCTAGCGGGGCCACAGATACGCAGGATTTT. This codes for CASSLPSGATDTQDF. The chain has TRBV7-6 and TRBJ2-3; TRBD2 agrees at 9 bases. The CDR3 totals 15 residues. From germline, CDR1 is SGHVS and CDR2 FNYEAQ.

At least ten counts were recorded for this clonotype. This chain connects TRBV7-2 to TRBJ2-5; 12 bases line up with TRBD2. The ends lost 5 bases at V and 5 bases at J; junction bases unmatched: 6. The germline V gene encodes CDR1 SGHTA and CDR2 FQGNSA. The CDR3 covers 15 residues. CDR3 DNA sequence: TGTGCCAGCAGCCCTCTAGCGGGGGGGGCCGAGACCCAGTACTTC. Translated, it gives CASSPLAGGAETQYF.

This clonotype was seen repeatedly, ten times or more. The chain is built from TRBV27 and TRBJ2-7; the D call may be TRBD1 or TRBD2 (5 bases each). This CDR3 is built from 15 residues. Germline values: CDR1 MNHEY, CDR2 SMNVEV (reference sequence). V lost 4 bases and J 3 bases, leaving 16 bases between the germline ends. The CDR3 loop reads CASSSTGTGSYEQYF. The CDR3 DNA reads TGTGCCAGCAGTTCAACCGGGACGGGGAGCTACGAGCAGTACTTC.

There are many counts of this clonotype. The chain joins TRBV5-5 to TRBJ1-1, with D hard to call. The germline V gene has CDR1 SGHKS and CDR2 YYEKEE (reference sequence). The CDR3 has 14 amino acids. The V end lost 1 base, the J end lost 4 bases, and 11 bases lay between the germline ends. The CDR3 protein is CASSLYPSSTEAFF. The CDR3 nucleotides read TGTGCCAGCAGCTTGTACCCCTCCAGCACTGAAGCTTTCTTT. Filled out from reference TRBV5-5 and TRBJ1-1, the complete variable domain reads DAGVTQSPTHLIKTRGQQVTLRCSPISGHKSVSWYQQVLGQGPQFIFQYYEKEERGRGNFPDRFSARQFPNYSSELNVNALLLGDSALYLCASSLYPSSTEAFFGQGTRLTVV.

This clonotype was recorded many times. The CDR3 here is CASSQVSDRVKSYEQYF. The CDR3, as DNA: TGCGCCAGCAGCCAAGTATCGGACAGGGTTAAATCCTACGAGCAGTACTTC. This chain connects TRBV4-1 to TRBJ2-7, with 8 bases identical to TRBD1. The trim removed 1 base at V and 1 base at J, leaving 9 bases unmatched. From germline, CDR1 is MGHRA and CDR2 YSYEKL. This CDR3 spans 17 amino acids.

This clonotype has more than one count but fewer than ten. V gene TRBV18 combines with J gene TRBJ2-1; D may be TRBD2 (5 bases). There are 17 residues in the CDR3. Deletions cut 4 bases from V and 9 bases from J, with 25 bases between. Germline assignment: CDR1 KGHSH and CDR2 LQKENI. The DNA for the CDR3 is TGTGCCAGCTCACATCCTTGGCGGGCGGTCTCGTATACTGAGCAGTTCTTC. Amino acid sequence: CASSHPWRAVSYTEQFF. Supplemented by reference TRBV18 and TRBJ2-1, the full variable domain reads NAGVMQNPRHLVRRRGQEARLRCSPMKGHSHVYWYRQLPEEGLKFMVYLQKENIIDESGMPKERFSAEFPKEGPSILRIQQVVRGDSAAYFCASSHPWRAVSYTEQFFGPGTRLTVL.

This clonotype was observed at least ten times. The genes are TRBV5-1 and TRBJ2-1; 13 bases agree with TRBD2. Germline V lookup: CDR1 SGHRS, CDR2 YFSETQ. Losses at the gene ends were 4 bases for V and 10 bases for J; bases not matched to a gene: 8. This CDR3 comprises 15 residues. Here the CDR3 DNA reads TGCGCCAGCAGCACCACTAGCGGGGGGGCTCGCGAGCAGTTCTTC. Translating it yields CASSTTSGGAREQFF.

This clonotype was counted ten times or more. The chain has TRBV5-4 and TRBJ2-5; TRBD1 might be the D (6 bases). The V and J ends lost 4 bases and 2 bases respectively, with 15 bases between them. Germline V gene lookup returns CDR1 SGHNT and CDR2 YYREEE (reference sequence). The CDR3 covers 15 residues. CDR3 region: CASSMDREKQETQYF. The CDR3, as DNA: TGTGCCAGCAGCATGGACAGAGAAAAACAAGAGACCCAGTACTTC.

The chain combines TRBV5-4 with TRBJ1-1; unclear D gene. CDR3 length equals 14 residues. V lost 1 base, J lost 2 bases, and 9 bases lay in between. Germline CDR1 reads SGHNT; CDR2 reads YYREEE (reference sequence). In nucleotides, the CDR3 is TGTGCCAGCAGCTTGTTGGGCCAAAACACTGAAGCTTTCTTT. This translates into CASSLLGQNTEAFF.

There are many counts of this clonotype. The chain links TRBV29-1 to TRBJ2-7; unclear D gene. The CDR3 extends over 12 amino acids. The germline gives CDR1 SQVTM, CDR2 ANQGSEA. V shed 2 bases and J shed 1 base, with 6 bases lying between them. CDR3 in DNA: TGCAGCGTTGAACACGGATCCTACGAGCAGTACTTC. It yields the protein CSVEHGSYEQYF.

There are many counts of this clonotype. CDR3 DNA: TGCGCCAGCAGCTTGGCCGGGGCTCGCACAGATACGCAGTATTTT. Translated, it gives CASSLAGARTDTQYF. The chain is built from TRBV5-1 and TRBJ2-3; D may correspond to TRBD1 or TRBD2 (5 bases each). CDR3 length: 15 residues. The germline gives CDR1 SGHRS, CDR2 YFSETQ. The germline V and J ends were trimmed by 0 bases and 1 base, with 9 bases remaining between them.

This clonotype was seen repeatedly, ten times or more. The chain is built from TRBV7-2 and TRBJ2-7; maybe TRBD1 (6 bases). Deletions cut 1 base from V and 2 bases from J, with 12 bases between. The V gene's germline CDR1 is SGHTA and CDR2 FQGNSA. CDR3 length equals 15 residues. CDR3 nucleotide sequence: TGTGCCAGCAGCTTAGGGGACACACGGACCTACGAGCAGTACTTC. Translating it yields CASSLGDTRTYEQYF. Full variable domain (remainder filled in from reference TRBV7-2 and TRBJ2-7): GAGVSQSPSNKVTEKGKDVELRCDPISGHTALYWYRQSLGQGLEFLIYFQGNSAPDKSGLPSDRFSAERTGGSVSTLTIQRTQQEDSAVYLCASSLGDTRTYEQYFGPGTRLTVT.